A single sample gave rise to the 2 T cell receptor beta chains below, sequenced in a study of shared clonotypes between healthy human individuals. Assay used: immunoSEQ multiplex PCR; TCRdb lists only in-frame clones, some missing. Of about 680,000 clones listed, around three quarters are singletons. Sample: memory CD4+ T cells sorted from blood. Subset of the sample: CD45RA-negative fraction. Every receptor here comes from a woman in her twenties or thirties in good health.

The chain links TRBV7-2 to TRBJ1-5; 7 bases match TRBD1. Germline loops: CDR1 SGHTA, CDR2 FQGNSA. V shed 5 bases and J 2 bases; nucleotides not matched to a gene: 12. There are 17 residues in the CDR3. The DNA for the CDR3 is TGTGCCAGCAGCGCCGACAGGGACTGGGATGGCAATCAGCCCCAGCATTTT. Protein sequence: CASSADRDWDGNQPQHF.

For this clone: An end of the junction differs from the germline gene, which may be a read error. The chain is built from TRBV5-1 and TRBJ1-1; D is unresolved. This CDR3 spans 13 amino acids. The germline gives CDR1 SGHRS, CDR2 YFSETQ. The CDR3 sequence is CASGFVGRAEAFF. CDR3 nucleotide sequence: TGCGCCAGCGGCTTTGTTGGTCGCGCTGAAGCTTTCTTT.